This record concerns one T cell receptor (beta chain) sequence. This sample is part of a study of tumour-infiltrating T cells in Burkitt lymphoma. The overall study: Repertoire clonality predicted overall and progression-free survival.

CDR3 size: 14 residues. V trimming: 5 bases; J trimming: 5 bases; junction bases outside the gene matches: 8. From germline, CDR1 is SNHLY and CDR2 FYNNEI. Sequencing was performed with immunoSEQ multiplex PCR; in TCRdb, only in-frame clones are kept and a portion is missing. Here the sample spans several thousand clones, less than 75% being singletons. The chain recombines TRBV2 with TRBJ1-1, with 7 bases aligning to TRBD1. Sequencing input: tumor tissue. This sequence originates from a human donor with diffuse large B-cell lymphoma. CDR3 sequence: CASSPTGDRTEAFF. CDR3 nucleotide sequence: TGTGCCAGCAGTCCCACAGGGGATAGAACTGAAGCTTTCTTT.